The rows below give T cell receptor beta chains drawn from one sample of a study of T cell responses to AZD1222 COVID-19 vaccine. Sequencing was performed with immunoSEQ multiplex PCR; in TCRdb, only in-frame clones are kept and a portion is missing. The sample lists around 94,000 clones, about 88% occurring once. The specimen was peripheral blood, collected on day 0 of AZD1222 vaccination. Receptors originate from an adult in good health. The CDR3 runs from the conserved cysteine through the conserved F or W. D genes are given only for firm matches. Only some rows state a clone size, as once, few, many or a class for expanded clones.

>TRBD1|.|TRBV5-4|TRBJ2-3
TGTGCCAGCAGCCCCCGTGGACAGGGCACAGATACGCAGTATTTT
CASSPRGQGTDTQYF
>.|.|TRBV3-1/TRBV3-2|TRBJ1-3
TGTGCCAGCAGCCCGCCGGGAAGGGGAAACACCATATATTTT
CASSPPGRGNTIYF
>.|.|TRBV27|TRBJ2-7
TGTGCCAGCAGCCCCCCCCGCCGGTACTCCTACGAGCAGTACTTC
CASSPPRRYSYEQYF
>TRBD1|.|TRBV7-2|TRBJ1-5
TGTGCCAGCAGACCAACAGGGGTGGATCAGCCCCAGCATTTT
CASRPTGVDQPQHF
>.|once|TRBV7-9|TRBJ2-2
TGTGCCATCAATACAGGGTACTCGAACACCGGGGAGCTGTTTTTT
CAINTGYSNTGELFF
>.|.|TRBV29-1|TRBJ1-5
TGCAGCTCCATGTTGCCCGAGCCCCAGCATTTT
CSSMLPEPQHF
>.|.|TRBV6-2/TRBV6-3|TRBJ2-7
TGTGCCAGCAGTTACGGCGGGCGCCTGTACGAGCAGTACTTC
CASSYGGRLYEQYF
>.|.|TRBV27|TRBJ1-2
TGTGCCAGCAGTTTACGGGGTGACGGCTACACCTTC
CASSLRGDGYTF
>.|.|TRBV7-9|TRBJ1-1
TGTGCCAGCAGCCCCGCGGTCAGGGGCATGAACACTGAAGCTTTCTTT
CASSPAVRGMNTEAFF
>.|.|TRBV5-4|TRBJ1-5
TGTGCCAGCAGCTTGGAACCGGGGGGCGGCAATCAGCCCCAGCATTTT
CASSLEPGGGNQPQHF
>.|.|TRBV12-3/TRBV12-4|TRBJ2-7
TGTGCCAGCAGTTTCCGTGCGGCTTACGAGCAGTACTTC
CASSFRAAYEQYF
>.|.|TRBV5-4|TRBJ2-7
TGTGCCAGCAGCCCCCAGGCAGGGGGGATTGTCGAGCAGTACTTC
CASSPQAGGIVEQYF
>.|.|TRBV6-5|TRBJ2-7
TGTGCCAGCAGCCCAACGGACCCCTACTACGAGCAGTACTTC
CASSPTDPYYEQYF
>.|.|TRBV9|TRBJ2-6
TGTGCCAGCAGCCCCAGGCCTGGGGCCAACGTCCTGACTTTC
CASSPRPGANVLTF
>.|once|TRBV7-2|TRBJ1-3
TGTGCCAGCAGCTTAGGGGGCCTCTCTGGAAACACCATATATTTT
CASSLGGLSGNTIYF
>.|.|TRBV7-2|TRBJ1-3
TGTGCCAGCAGCTTTGCGCCCCTCTCTGGAAACACCATATATTTT
CASSFAPLSGNTIYF
>.|few|TRBV19|TRBJ1-2
TGTGCCAGTAGTATATCGGACGGCCCTAACTATGGCTACACCTTC
CASSISDGPNYGYTF
>.|.|TRBV29-1|TRBJ2-7
TGCAGCGTTGCTCGAACTAGGGCCGAGCAGTACTTC
CSVARTRAEQYF
>.|.|TRBV20-1|TRBJ1-1
TGCAGTGCTAGTTTGGATACTATGAACACTGAAGCTTTCTTT
CSASLDTMNTEAFF
>TRBD1|.|TRBV19|TRBJ2-2
TGTGCCAGCGCTTTCCAGGGGGCTCAGGCCGGGGAGCTGTTTTTT
CASAFQGAQAGELFF
>.|.|TRBV7-6|TRBJ2-2
TGTGCCAGCAGCTCCCGGACAGAAAGCTTGTTTTTT
CASSSRTESLFF
>.|medium-sized|TRBV4-1|TRBJ1-6
TGCGCCAGCAGCCAAGTCCTCCGGAGAGGCCTTTCACCCCTCCACTTT
CASSQVLRRGLSPLHF
>TRBD1|.|TRBV27|TRBJ2-5
TGTGCCAGCAGGCCGGGACAGGCAGGACAAGAGACCCAGTACTTC
CASRPGQAGQETQYF
>TRBD1|.|TRBV29-1|TRBJ2-5
TGCAGCGTTGTTGGGGGAGACAGGGGATGGGAGACCCAGTACTTC
CSVVGGDRGWETQYF
>.|.|TRBV27|TRBJ1-2
TGTGCCAGCAGCCCCACAGGTTTGAATGGCTACACCTTC
CASSPTGLNGYTF
>.|.|TRBV5-1|TRBJ1-1
TGCGCCAGCAGCTTGACGCCAGGACTATTGAACACTGAAGCTTTCTTT
CASSLTPGLLNTEAFF
>.|.|TRBV19|TRBJ1-2
TGTGCCAGTACCCCGGACAGAGTCTATGGCTACACCTTC
CASTPDRVYGYTF
>.|.|TRBV6-5|TRBJ1-2
TGTGCCAGCAGGGACTCGTTGGCGGGCTATGGCTACACCTTC
CASRDSLAGYGYTF
>.|.|TRBV3-1/TRBV3-2|TRBJ1-1
TGTGCCAGCAGCCAATCCTACGGATACACTGAAGCTTTCTTT
CASSQSYGYTEAFF
>.|once|TRBV19|TRBJ2-5
TGTGCCAGTAGTTTACCCGGGGGGACCCAGTACTTC
CASSLPGGTQYF
>TRBD1|.|TRBV11-1|TRBJ2-7
TGTGCCAGCAGCCCGGGGACAGGGGTCTCCTACGAGCAGTACTTC
CASSPGTGVSYEQYF
>.|.|TRBV2|TRBJ2-7
TGTGCCAGCAATTCCCTCTTAACAGGGTCGGGCGAGCAGTACTTC
CASNSLLTGSGEQYF
>.|.|TRBV25-1|TRBJ1-4
TGTGCCAGTGGGGACGCGTCTAATGAAAAACTGTTTTTT
CASGDASNEKLFF
>.|.|TRBV7-3|TRBJ2-1
TGTGCCAGCACCCGGGCCGGCAGGAACAATGAGCAGTTCTTC
CASTRAGRNNEQFF
>.|.|TRBV6-6|TRBJ1-5
TGTGCCAGCAGTCCCCTCCAGGACGGAATCAATCAGCCCCAGCATTTT
CASSPLQDGINQPQHF
>.|.|TRBV6-5|TRBJ1-5
TGTGCCAGCGGGGAGGGGGGGGCCCTCCAGCATTTT
CASGEGGALQHF
>.|.|TRBV7-2|TRBJ2-5
TGTGCCAGCAGCTTAAGTCGCGACCAAGAGACCCAGTACTTC
CASSLSRDQETQYF
>.|.|TRBV19|TRBJ1-6
TGTGCCAGTACCTCGAGCCGCAACAGAAATTCACCCCTCCACTTT
CASTSSRNRNSPLHF
>.|.|TRBV6-6|TRBJ1-3
TGTGCCAGCAGCCGAGGACCGTCGAGCTCTGGAAACACCATATATTTT
CASSRGPSSSGNTIYF
>.|.|TRBV6-1|TRBJ1-5
TGTGCCAGCAGTGATGGGGGGCTGGTAGGTCAGCCCCAGCATTTT
CASSDGGLVGQPQHF
>.|.|TRBV15|TRBJ2-2
TGTGCCACCAGCAGAAGGTACACCGGGGAGCTGTTTTTT
CATSRRYTGELFF
>.|few|TRBV7-9|TRBJ1-2
TGTGCCAGCAGCTTATCTGCGGGAGAGGGCTATGGCTACACCTTC
CASSLSAGEGYGYTF
>TRBD1|.|TRBV7-2|TRBJ2-3
TGTGCCAGCAGCTTAGAAGTGCCGGGACAGGGAGGAGATACGCAGTATTTT
CASSLEVPGQGGDTQYF
>.|.|TRBV6-5|TRBJ1-1
TGTGCCAGCAGGTACACGGTGGGGAACACTGAAGCTTTCTTT
CASRYTVGNTEAFF
>.|.|TRBV7-2|TRBJ1-1
TGTGCCAGCAGCTTAGCCCCGACAGTTTACACTGAAGCTTTCTTT
CASSLAPTVYTEAFF
>.|.|TRBV18|TRBJ2-1
TGTGCCAGCTCACCCAGGTTGGAGAATGAGCAGTTCTTC
CASSPRLENEQFF
>TRBD1|.|TRBV6-4|TRBJ2-3
TGTGCCAGCAGTGACTCGTCAGGGGGTACGCAGTATTTT
CASSDSSGGTQYF
>TRBD1|.|TRBV23-1|TRBJ1-4
TGCGCCAGCAGAATGGACAGGGGGCTATCTAATGAAAAACTGTTTTTT
CASRMDRGLSNEKLFF
>TRBD1|.|TRBV7-2|TRBJ1-3
TGTGCCAGCAGCACTACAGGGGTACGTGGAAACACCATATATTTT
CASSTTGVRGNTIYF
>.|.|TRBV14|TRBJ2-1
TGTGCCAGCAGCCAAGTAATGAGCTCCTACAATGAGCAGTTCTTC
CASSQVMSSYNEQFF
>TRBD1|.|TRBV5-4|TRBJ1-1
TGTGCCAGCAGCTTGGCCCCGGACAGGATGAACACTGAAGCTTTCTTT
CASSLAPDRMNTEAFF
>.|.|TRBV7-2|TRBJ2-6
TGTGCCAGTGTTCCAGGGAACTTGGCTGGGGCCAACGTCCTGACTTTC
CASVPGNLAGANVLTF
>.|.|TRBV6-5|TRBJ1-1
TGTGCCAGCAGGGTGCTCGGGACTAACACTGAAGCTTTCTTT
CASRVLGTNTEAFF